These T cell receptor beta chains were read from a single sample in a study of blood T cell repertoires in COVID-19. Using immunoSEQ multiplex PCR, the repertoire was profiled, and TCRdb retains in-frame clones only, with some absent. The data hold about 250,000 clones, with about 90% observed a single time. The sample was peripheral blood. The origin of the receptors is a man aged 18 to 35 with active or convalescent COVID-19. The CDR3 runs from the conserved cysteine through the conserved F or W. The D gene is left open where the match is weak.

V gene	J gene	D gene	CDR3 DNA	CDR3 protein
TRBV4-3	TRBJ2-5	NA	TGCGCCAGCAGCCAAGATCTGCCGGGATCGGGAGAGACCCAGTACTTC	CASSQDLPGSGETQYF
TRBV7-3	TRBJ2-2	TRBD1	TGTGCCACTCGACAGGGTCCGAACACCGGGGAGCTGTTTTTT	CATRQGPNTGELFF
TRBV7-2	TRBJ2-7	TRBD1	TGTGCCAGCAGCTCCAGGACAGGGGAGTCCTCCTACGAGCAGTACTTC	CASSSRTGESSYEQYF
TRBV6-2/TRBV6-3	TRBJ1-1	TRBD1	TGTGCCAGCAGCCCAGGGGGCGTATATGAAGCTTTCTTT	CASSPGGVYEAFF
TRBV11-2	TRBJ2-5	NA	TGTGCCAGCAGCCAGAGTAGGGCTCCCGCACAGGGCCAGTACTTC	CASSQSRAPAQGQYF
TRBV10-2	TRBJ2-7	NA	TGCGCCAGCAATCACCCCGACAGGCGGGTCCACGAGCAGTACTTC	CASNHPDRRVHEQYF
TRBV18	TRBJ1-3	TRBD1	TGTGCCAGCTCACCCACTACACCGGGACAGGGAGTTGCTGGAAACACCATATATTTT	CASSPTTPGQGVAGNTIYF
TRBV10-1	TRBJ1-3	TRBD1	TGCGCCAGGAGGGGACAGACTTCGCATTCTGGAAACACCATATATTTT	CARRGQTSHSGNTIYF
TRBV11-3	TRBJ2-1	TRBD2	TGTGCCAGCAGCAACCGGGACTACGAGCAGTTCTTC	CASSNRDYEQFF
TRBV27	TRBJ2-5	NA	TGTGCCAGCAGTACCACTGATCTAAGCGGAGAGACCCAGTACTTC	CASSTTDLSGETQYF